This TCR beta chain was found in a study of immune characterization of retroperitoneal liposarcoma. Trimming took 6 bases from V and 2 from J, leaving 14 bases between them. This CDR3 comprises 15 residues. In TCRdb, the PCR reads were re-called with MiXCR into one record per CDR3 protein. The data contain around 11,000 distinct CDR3 sequences, 30% to 45% of them seen just once; the ten biggest clones take up 9.5% to 13%. This sequence was found in a female donor with retroperitoneal liposarcoma. This chain joins TRBV12-3 or TRBV12-4 and TRBJ2-1, with unresolved D. Material for sequencing was tumor tissue. The chain's CDR3 is CASSTVGKTYNEQFF. The CDR3 coding sequence is TGTGCCAGCAGCACAGTGGGCAAGACCTACAATGAGCAGTTCTTC.